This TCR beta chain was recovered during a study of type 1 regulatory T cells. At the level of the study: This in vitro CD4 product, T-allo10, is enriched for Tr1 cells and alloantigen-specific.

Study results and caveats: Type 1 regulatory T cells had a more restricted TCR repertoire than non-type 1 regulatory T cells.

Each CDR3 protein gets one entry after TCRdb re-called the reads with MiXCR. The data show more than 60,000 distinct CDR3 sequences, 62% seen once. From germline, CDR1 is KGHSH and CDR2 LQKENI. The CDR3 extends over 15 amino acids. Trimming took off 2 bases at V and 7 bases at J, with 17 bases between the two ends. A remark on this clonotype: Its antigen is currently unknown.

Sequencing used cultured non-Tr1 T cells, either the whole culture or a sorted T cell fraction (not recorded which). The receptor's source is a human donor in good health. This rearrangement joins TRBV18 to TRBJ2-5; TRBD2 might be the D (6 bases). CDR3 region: CASSPSQTSSVTQYF. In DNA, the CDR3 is TGTGCCAGCTCACCAAGTCAGACTAGTAGCGTGACCCAGTACTTC.